A single sample gave rise to the 15 T cell receptor beta chains below, sequenced in a study of blood T cell repertoires in COVID-19. Assay: immunoSEQ multiplex PCR; the TCRdb copy retains only in-frame clones and omits some. The sample yields 170,000 or so clones, 80% to 90% seen once. Sequencing was carried out using peripheral blood. The receptors here all came from a man in his fifties or sixties with active or convalescent COVID-19.

Only a few counts were recorded for this clone. V usage is TRBV13 and J usage is TRBJ2-7; D may be TRBD2 (5 bases). CDR1 PRHDT and CDR2 FYEKMQ come from the germline V gene (reference sequence). Trimming removed 4 bases at V and 2 bases at J, with 12 bases between. The length of the CDR3 is 14 residues. The CDR3 region is CASSSLLETYEQYF. CDR3 nucleotide sequence: TGTGCCAGCAGCTCCCTACTAGAGACCTACGAGCAGTACTTC.

This clone was seen only a few times. V gene TRBV9 combines with J gene TRBJ1-1; perhaps TRBD1 as D (5 bases). The CDR3 length is 15 residues. The V end was cut by 0 bases, the J end by 0 bases, with 9 bases between. Looked up from germline, CDR1 is SGDLS and CDR2 is YYNGEE. The CDR3 DNA follows: TGTGCCAGCAGCGTAGAGGGGAACCTGAACACTGAAGCTTTCTTT. Protein sequence: CASSVEGNLNTEAFF.

This sequence joins TRBV4-3 and TRBJ1-6; maybe TRBD1 (6 bases). V was shortened by 0 bases and J by 9 bases, with 12 bases between the two germline ends. The CDR3 has 15 residues. Germline CDR1 reads LGHNA; CDR2 reads YSLEER. As DNA, the CDR3 is TGCGCCAGCAGCCAAGATATGGACAGAGGTTCACCCCTCCACTTT. Protein: CASSQDMDRGSPLHF.

This clone was observed a handful of times. V usage is TRBV7-9 and J usage is TRBJ2-7, with 10 bases lining up with TRBD1. Per the germline V gene, CDR1 is SEHNR and CDR2 is FQNEAQ (reference sequence). Germline trimming cut 4 bases from V and 4 bases from J; bases unmatched to any gene: 13. The CDR3 spans 17 residues. DNA of the CDR3: TGTGCCAGCAGCTCCCGCCAATCAGACAGGGGGCTATACGAGCAGTACTTC. Amino acid sequence: CASSSRQSDRGLYEQYF. The whole variable domain, remainder taken from reference TRBV7-9 and TRBJ2-7, is DTGVSQNPRHKITKRGQNVTFRCDPISEHNRLYWYRQTLGQGPEFLTYFQNEAQLEKSRLLSDRFSAERPKGSFSTLEIQRTEQGDSAMYLCASSSRQSDRGLYEQYFGPGTRLTVT.

Only a few counts were recorded for this clone. The chain is built from TRBV27 and TRBJ2-7, with TRBD1 as a possible D gene (6 bases). V was shortened by 8 bases and J by 2 bases, with 16 bases between the two germline ends. CDR3 length equals 14 residues. Per the germline V gene, CDR1 is MNHEY and CDR2 is SMNVEV (reference sequence). The CDR3 here is CASGQNVGAYEQYF. CDR3 nucleotide sequence: TGTGCCAGCGGACAGAACGTCGGGGCCTACGAGCAGTACTTC.

This clone has a count of ten or more. V gene TRBV19 combines with J gene TRBJ2-7, with a tentative D call TRBD1 (6 bases). The CDR3 contains 13 residues. Germline V gives CDR1 LNHDA, CDR2 SQIVND (reference sequence). The ends were cut back, 6 bases at V and 5 bases at J, with 14 bases in the middle. The CDR3 spells CASRLQGMDEQYF. The CDR3 bases are TGTGCCAGTAGGCTTCAGGGGATGGACGAGCAGTACTTC. The full variable domain, completed using reference TRBV19 and TRBJ2-7, is DGGITQSPKYLFRKEGQNVTLSCEQNLNHDAMYWYRQDPGQGLRLIYYSQIVNDFQKGDIAEGYSVSREKKESFPLTVTSAQKNPTAFYLCASRLQGMDEQYFGPGTRLTVT.

The V call is TRBV19, the J call TRBJ2-2; 7 bases line up with TRBD1. Germline-derived CDR1 and CDR2 are LNHDA and SQIVND (reference sequence). The CDR3 is made up of 14 amino acids. Trimming at V came to 7 bases and at J to 8 bases, leaving 10 bases not matched to a gene. The CDR3 loop is CASTPPGQTGELFF. CDR3 nucleotides: TGTGCCAGTACGCCTCCGGGACAGACTGGGGAGCTGTTTTTT.

The chain is built from TRBV18 and TRBJ1-5; D possibly corresponds to TRBD1 (5 bases). V lost 3 bases to trimming and J lost 6 bases, with 9 bases between them. Germline CDR1 KGHSH, CDR2 LQKENI. The length of the CDR3 is 13 residues. In nucleotides, the CDR3 is TGTGCCAGCTCACCGCAGGGCATTCAGCCCCAGCATTTT. Translated, it gives CASSPQGIQPQHF.

The chain joins TRBV28 to TRBJ2-7; possibly TRBD1 for D (5 bases). This CDR3 spans 13 amino acids. The germline gives CDR1 MDHEN, CDR2 SYDVKM. Trimming removed 8 bases from V and 0 bases from J, with 11 bases in between. CDR3 in DNA: TGTGCCAGCCAGACAGCAAACTCCTACGAGCAGTACTTC. Translated, it gives CASQTANSYEQYF.

The rearrangement uses TRBV7-6 and TRBJ2-2; 7 bases map to TRBD1. The V gene end was trimmed by 5 bases and the J gene end by 0 bases; junction bases not matched to a gene: 3. This CDR3 has 15 amino acids. Per the germline V gene, CDR1 is SGHVS and CDR2 is FNYEAQ. As DNA, the CDR3 is TGTGCCAGCAGCAGAGACAGGGCGAACACCGGGGAGCTGTTTTTT. Translation gives CASSRDRANTGELFF.

J is TRBJ2-7 and V is TRBV6-5; D may be TRBD2 (5 bases). The CDR3 is 13 residues long. V was pared by 6 bases and J by 5 bases, with 14 bases between. Germline V gene data show CDR1 as MNHEY and CDR2 as SVGAGI. CDR3 residues: CASRIAGLDEQYF. The DNA for the CDR3 is TGTGCCAGCAGGATCGCGGGCCTAGACGAGCAGTACTTC.

This clone was picked up a small number of times. Other nucleotide sequences from this sample produce the same CDR3. The genes are TRBV15 and TRBJ1-1; weak D call: TRBD1 (5 bases). The CDR3 runs to 15 residues. Germline V lookup: CDR1 LNHNV, CDR2 YYDKDF (reference sequence). The V and J ends lost 0 bases and 4 bases respectively, with 12 bases between them. CDR3 region: CATSRDQGGGTEAFF. In DNA, the CDR3 is TGTGCCACCAGCAGAGATCAGGGAGGAGGCACTGAAGCTTTCTTT.

This chain links TRBV11-2 with TRBJ2-7; TRBD1 matches at 9 bases. Germline-derived CDR1 and CDR2 are SGHAT and FQNNGV. After removal of 5 bases from V and 6 bases from J, the junction contained 11 bases not matched to a gene. CDR3 length: 15 amino acids. The CDR3 sequence is CASSLGQGRIGEQYF. The DNA for the CDR3 is TGTGCCAGCAGCCTAGGACAGGGGAGAATCGGCGAGCAGTACTTC.

The rearrangement links TRBV28 to TRBJ1-5; D gene uncertain. The germline V and J ends were trimmed by 1 base and 3 bases, with 10 bases remaining between them. The CDR3 runs 15 residues. CDR1 and CDR2 (germline): MDHEN, SYDVKM. Here the CDR3 DNA reads TGTGCCAGCAGTTTATCGCAGGTACCCAATCAGCCCCAGCATTTT. Protein sequence: CASSLSQVPNQPQHF.

This clone was observed once. The V gene is TRBV30, the J gene TRBJ2-5, with D tentatively TRBD1 (5 bases). V was clipped by 0 bases and J by 5 bases, with 22 bases between them. Germline V lookup: CDR1 GTSNPN, CDR2 SVGIG (reference sequence). This CDR3 has 17 amino acids. The chain's CDR3 is CAWSVQVGSSTVETQYF. The CDR3 DNA reads TGTGCCTGGAGTGTACAGGTCGGCAGTTCGACGGTGGAGACCCAGTACTTC.